The following is a TCR beta chain sequence with its context. Its binding antigen is unknown. Base qualities were left out, and no much larger clone turns up one base away. The sample belongs to a study of STAT5B mutations in CD4+ large granular lymphocyte leukemia (dated by TCRdb to between 2021 and 2024). Describing the broader study: Among healthy controls, the CDR3 'QG' motif was associated with a particular HLA allele. Flow cytometry performed on FACSCanto II or FACSVerse showed that the purified fractions had more than 95% purity among lymphocytes. The study compared the TCRbeta repertoires of patients with CD4+ T-cell large granular lymphocyte leukemia against the TCRbeta repertoires of healthy blood donors.

Buffy coats from 35 to 40 blood donors, supplied by the Finnish Red Cross blood service, were used as healthy controls. All TCR-sequenced material derived from peripheral blood: patient blood samples and healthy donor buffy coats. Ficoll-Hypaque gradient centrifugation was used to isolate peripheral blood mononuclear cells. Magnetic purification was used to isolate CD4+ cells from the buffy coats of the healthy controls. Genomic DNA was extracted using the Gentra Puregene Cell and Tissue kit, and a Qubit 2.0 fluorometer was used to quantify it. Beyond this particular receptor, the publication reports: Each patient's main leukemic clonotypes were private, but approximately 27% of these clonotypes showed up at low frequency in the non-leukemic repertoires of other patients. Greater clonality appeared to be present in CD4-sorted patient repertoires than in healthy CD4+ repertoires, and the difference was retained after the putative leukemic clones were removed. The data were not HLA-matched, and the relatively small sample size could explain the higher clonality seen in CD4+ compared with CD8+ T-LGLL.

TCRbeta rearrangements were sequenced from genomic DNA using the immunoSEQ assay at survey resolution. The study's processing was this. In the TCR sequencing data, the lowest productive clonotype frequency that could be detected was 2.59 x 10-5. Only productive TCRbeta rearrangements, defined as complete and in-frame sequences, were included in the analyses. Clonality for each sample was calculated as Simpson clonality in the immunoSEQ Analyzer version 3.0. Based on frequency, clones were grouped as very rare, small, medium, large (1-20%) or hyperexpanded (>20%). Generation probabilities were estimated with OLGA 1.2.3, V-gene circos plots were made with VDJtools, specificities were looked up in VDJdb, and CDR3 motifs were identified with GLIPH. TCRdb took this table from immuneACCESS and kept in-frame rearrangements with V and J called. Such tables lack part of the clones; where checked against another copy, unresolved V genes explain under half of the gap, and the rest is unexplained. Clone size and V and J calls were adopted from that table, with D and trimming inferred from the DNA. This sample gives 30,000 to 40,000 clones in total; approximately 72% of them show up just once. The ten top clones hold around 0.5% of the sample.

This sequence originates from a human donor in good health. Sequencing was performed on CD4+ T cells from blood buffy coats.

The sequenced DNA is TGTGCCAGCAGTGGCCCATCGAAGGACGGCCGCTCCTACAATGAGCAGTTCTTC. This gives the protein CASSGPSKDGRSYNEQFF. The chain is made from TRBV6-1 and TRBJ2-1, with the D gene uncertain. Trimming takes 4 bases from V and 0 bases from J, and the germline ends sit 19 bases apart. CDR1 is given as MNHNS and CDR2 as SASEGT, both from the germline V gene. From cysteine to phenylalanine, the CDR3 is 18 amino acids long. The retained sequence is limited to the CDR3, 54 bases, with the frame set at the first base.